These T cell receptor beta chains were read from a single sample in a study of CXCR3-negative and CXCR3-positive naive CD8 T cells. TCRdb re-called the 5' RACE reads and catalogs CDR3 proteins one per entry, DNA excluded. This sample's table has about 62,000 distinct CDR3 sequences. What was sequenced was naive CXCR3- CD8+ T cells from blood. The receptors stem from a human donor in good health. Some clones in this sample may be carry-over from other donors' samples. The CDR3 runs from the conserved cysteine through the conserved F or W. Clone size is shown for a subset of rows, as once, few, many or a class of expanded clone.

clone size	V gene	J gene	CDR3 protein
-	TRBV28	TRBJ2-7	CASSLFRRGDSYEQYF
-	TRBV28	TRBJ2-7	CASSYPGGFYEQYF
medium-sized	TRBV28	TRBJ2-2	CASSSTDTGELFF
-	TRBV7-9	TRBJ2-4	CASSLGPIAKNIQYF
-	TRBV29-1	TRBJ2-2	CSVIRTSGLSGELFF
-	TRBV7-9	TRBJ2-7	CASSANFEQYF
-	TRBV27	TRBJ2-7	CASSPDRGHPSEQYF
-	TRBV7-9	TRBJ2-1	CASSLATGARDNEQFF
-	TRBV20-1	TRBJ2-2	CSARDFQREATGELFF
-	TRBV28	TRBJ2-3	CASSPRTGPLDTQYF
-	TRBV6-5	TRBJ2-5	CASSPRLAGGATQYF
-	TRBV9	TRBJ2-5	CASSVERGLAAGETQYF
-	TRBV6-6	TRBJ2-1	CAEGGAHNEQFF
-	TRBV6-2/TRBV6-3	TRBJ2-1	CASSTPDRGNEQFF
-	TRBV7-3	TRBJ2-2	CASSTGLAGGPVTGELFF
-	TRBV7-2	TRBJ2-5	CASSQRLAGGPVLETQYF
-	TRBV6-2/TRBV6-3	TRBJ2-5	CASSSGQREETQYF
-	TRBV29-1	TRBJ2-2	CSVQGKPNANTGELFF
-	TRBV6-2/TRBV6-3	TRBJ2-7	CASSPDGTGPFEQYF
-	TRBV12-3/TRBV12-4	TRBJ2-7	CASSFGGPPNYEQYF
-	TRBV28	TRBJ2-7	CASSLLLAGIYEQYF